This entry is about one T cell receptor (beta chain). This CDR3 is 14 amino acids long. With 1 base removed from V and 6 bases from J, the gap between germline ends came to 13 bases. The germline V gene encodes CDR1 SGHAT and CDR2 FQNNGV. The data originate from a study of blood T cell repertoires in COVID-19. Turning to the study itself: Sites in the United States, Italy and Spain provided acute and convalescent COVID-19 samples.

A Seattle source enrolled patients during active infection and followed them longitudinally. The data were produced by immunoSEQ multiplex PCR, yet TCRdb's version contains in-frame clones alone and is incomplete. This sample has about 90,000 clones, with roughly 90% found just once. This receptor was obtained from a man aged 50-60 years with COVID-19, enrolled during active disease. Sequences were obtained from peripheral blood. V gene TRBV11-2 combines with J gene TRBJ2-7; D gene uncertain. As DNA, the CDR3 is TGTGCCAGCAGCTTAGGGGCAGCTTTGGGCGAGCAGTACTTC. Protein product: CASSLGAALGEQYF.